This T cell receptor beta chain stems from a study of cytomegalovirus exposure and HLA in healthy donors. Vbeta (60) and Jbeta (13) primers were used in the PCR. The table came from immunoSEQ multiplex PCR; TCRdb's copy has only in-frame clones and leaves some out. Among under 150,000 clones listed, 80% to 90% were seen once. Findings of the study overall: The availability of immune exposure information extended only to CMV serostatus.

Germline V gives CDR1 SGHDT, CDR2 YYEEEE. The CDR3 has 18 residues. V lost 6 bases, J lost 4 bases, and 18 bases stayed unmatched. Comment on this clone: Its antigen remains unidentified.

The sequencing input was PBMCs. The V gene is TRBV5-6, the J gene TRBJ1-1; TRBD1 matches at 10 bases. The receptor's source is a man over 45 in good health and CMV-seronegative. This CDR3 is CASTPDSDRGLVGTEAFF. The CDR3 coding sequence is TGTGCCAGCACCCCCGACTCCGACAGGGGGCTTGTGGGCACTGAAGCTTTCTTT.